These T cell receptor beta chains were read from a single sample in a study of blood T cell repertoires in COVID-19. TCRdb's copy holds only in-frame clones and misses some; the assay was immunoSEQ multiplex PCR. This table has around 320,000 clones, approximately 85% appearing once. Sequencing input: peripheral blood. These receptors all come from a human donor in a cohort sampled during active COVID-19. Both conserved end residues are part of each CDR3. D genes are given only for firm matches. Clone size is stated in some rows and not others, as once, few, many or a class when expanded.

v_call,d_call,cdr3_length,clone_size,j_call,cdr3_aa,cdr3_nt
TRBV5-1,.,12,once,TRBJ1-1,CASSLGLAEAFF,TGCGCCAGCAGCTTGGGTCTAGCTGAAGCTTTCTTT
TRBV5-6,.,15,.,TRBJ2-1,CASSPGRGIYNEQFF,TGTGCCAGCAGCCCGGGGCGCGGGATATACAATGAGCAGTTCTTC
TRBV23-1,TRBD1,17,.,TRBJ2-7,CASSPRTQRDRGHEQYF,TGCGCCAGCAGTCCTCGGACTCAGAGGGACAGGGGGCATGAGCAGTACTTC
TRBV2,TRBD1,15,.,TRBJ1-2,CASHTLGQAFRGYTF,TGTGCCAGCCACACATTGGGACAGGCATTTAGAGGCTACACCTTC
TRBV6-5,.,14,.,TRBJ1-1,CASRAQNMNTEAFF,TGTGCCAGCAGGGCACAGAACATGAACACTGAAGCTTTCTTT
TRBV5-1,TRBD1,19,.,TRBJ2-7,CASSYWDRGSRSSSGEQYF,TGCGCCAGCAGCTACTGGGACAGGGGGAGCCGCTCTAGTTCTGGCGAGCAGTACTTC
TRBV7-8,.,12,.,TRBJ1-5,CATADSNQPQHF,TGTGCCACAGCGGATAGCAATCAGCCCCAGCATTTT
TRBV4-2,.,14,.,TRBJ1-2,CASSQDRGGPGYTF,TGTGCCAGCAGCCAAGATAGGGGGGGGCCTGGCTACACCTTC
TRBV30,.,12,.,TRBJ2-5,CAWKEGKETQYF,TGTGCCTGGAAGGAGGGGAAAGAGACCCAGTACTTC
TRBV27,.,14,.,TRBJ2-7,CASSFKGTIDEQYF,TGTGCCAGCAGTTTTAAAGGGACAATAGACGAGCAGTACTTC
TRBV19,TRBD1,13,once,TRBJ1-2,CASRPTGDYGYTF,TGTGCCAGTAGGCCGACAGGGGACTATGGCTACACCTTC
TRBV7-3,TRBD2,16,.,TRBJ2-3,CASSLIGDYYTDTQYF,TGTGCCAGCAGCTTAATCGGGGACTATTACACAGATACGCAGTATTTT
TRBV27,.,12,.,TRBJ1-2,CASSSGYSGYTF,TGTGCCAGCAGTTCAGGGTACTCTGGCTACACCTTC
TRBV20-1,.,11,once,TRBJ2-5,CSALNRETQYF,TGCAGTGCTTTAAACCGGGAGACCCAGTACTTC
TRBV6-5,TRBD1,14,.,TRBJ1-1,CASRYRDRETEAFF,TGTGCCAGCAGATACCGGGACAGGGAGACTGAAGCTTTCTTT
TRBV9,.,16,.,TRBJ2-2,CASSVGPGTFTGELFF,TGTGCCAGCAGCGTAGGGCCCGGGACATTCACCGGGGAGCTGTTTTTT
TRBV18,.,16,.,TRBJ1-5,CASSLNSLNEDQPQHF,TGTGCCAGCTCCCTAAATTCGTTGAATGAGGATCAGCCCCAGCATTTT
TRBV24-1,.,15,.,TRBJ1-4,CATSEGGTTNEKLFF,TGTGCCACCAGTGAAGGAGGAACAACTAATGAAAAACTGTTTTTT
TRBV20-1,TRBD1,14,.,TRBJ1-2,CSASQGQGNYGYTF,TGCAGTGCTAGTCAAGGACAGGGGAACTATGGCTACACCTTC
TRBV5-8,.,18,.,TRBJ2-5,CASSSRGARQGTAETQYF,TGTGCCAGCAGCTCCCGGGGGGCCAGGCAGGGGACGGCGGAGACCCAGTACTTC
TRBV7-3,.,13,once,TRBJ1-6,CASSLTHESPLHF,TGTGCCAGCAGCTTAACACACGAATCACCCCTCCACTTT
TRBV2,.,13,.,TRBJ1-2,CASSEDPRGGYTF,TGTGCCAGCAGTGAAGATCCTCGAGGAGGCTACACCTTC
TRBV12-5,.,15,.,TRBJ2-4,CASGRGDIAKNIQYF,TGTGCTAGTGGTCGGGGGGACATTGCCAAAAACATTCAGTACTTC
TRBV27,.,14,.,TRBJ1-5,CASRASHFNQPQHF,TGTGCCAGCAGAGCAAGCCACTTCAATCAGCCCCAGCATTTT
TRBV19,.,12,few,TRBJ1-5,CASSESVRPQHF,TGTGCCAGTAGTGAATCCGTTAGGCCCCAGCATTTT
TRBV5-1,TRBD1,14,once,TRBJ1-5,CASSWTGGDQPQHF,TGCGCCAGCAGCTGGACAGGGGGAGATCAGCCCCAGCATTTT
TRBV25-1,TRBD1,14,.,TRBJ1-6,CASSGGQWHSPLHF,TGTGCCAGCAGTGGGGGACAGTGGCATTCACCCCTCCACTTT
TRBV6-6,.,14,.,TRBJ1-4,CASSYRGNNEKLFF,TGTGCCAGCAGTTACAGGGGTAATAATGAAAAACTGTTTTTT
TRBV5-1,TRBD2,16,.,TRBJ2-1,CASSPGLAGTYNEQFF,TGCGCCAGCAGCCCGGGACTAGCGGGTACTTACAATGAGCAGTTCTTC
TRBV19,.,15,.,TRBJ2-5,CASSIVFMSVETQYF,TGTGCCAGTAGTATAGTCTTTATGTCGGTTGAGACCCAGTACTTC
TRBV7-2,TRBD1,15,.,TRBJ2-7,CASSNGRGRSYEQYF,TGTGCCAGCAGCAACGGCAGGGGGCGCTCCTACGAGCAGTACTTC
TRBV7-2,TRBD1,13,few,TRBJ2-7,CASSLTGAQEQYF,TGTGCCAGCAGCTTAACAGGGGCGCAGGAGCAGTACTTC
TRBV24-1,.,12,.,TRBJ1-2,CATSDLTDGYTF,TGTGCCACCAGTGATCTGACAGATGGCTACACCTTC
TRBV19,.,15,.,TRBJ1-1,CASSSRTDFNTEAFF,TGTGCCAGTAGTAGCCGGACAGATTTTAACACTGAAGCTTTCTTT
TRBV14,TRBD1,17,few,TRBJ2-5,CASSQVKWDSNQETQYF,TGTGCCAGCAGCCAAGTTAAGTGGGACAGCAACCAAGAGACCCAGTACTTC
TRBV29-1,.,14,.,TRBJ2-7,CSVQRDSSSYEQYF,TGCAGCGTCCAAAGGGACTCCAGCTCCTACGAGCAGTACTTC
TRBV5-1,TRBD1,15,.,TRBJ1-4,CASSSDGTGNEKLFF,TGCGCCAGCAGCTCCGATGGGACAGGGAATGAAAAACTGTTTTTT
TRBV6-2/TRBV6-3,.,14,.,TRBJ1-2,CASSYSDIRYGYTF,TGTGCCAGCAGTTACTCAGACATTCGCTATGGCTACACCTTC
TRBV19,TRBD2,15,.,TRBJ2-2,CASTPRTSNTGELFF,TGTGCCAGTACTCCCCGGACTAGTAACACCGGGGAGCTGTTTTTT
TRBV7-9,.,13,.,TRBJ1-2,CASGNGVNYGYTF,TGTGCCAGTGGCAACGGGGTTAACTATGGCTACACCTTC
TRBV14,TRBD2,16,.,TRBJ2-3,CASSRNPGLVTDTQYF,TGTGCCAGCAGCCGAAACCCGGGACTAGTTACAGATACGCAGTATTTT